These T cell receptor beta chains were read from a single sample in a study of shared clonotypes between healthy human individuals. Profiling relied on immunoSEQ multiplex PCR, and the TCRdb table lists in-frame clones only, not all of them. The data show about 670,000 clones, around 72% seen once. Specimen: memory CD4+ T cells sorted from blood. These receptors originate from a woman aged 30 to 39 in good health. Both conserved end residues are part of each CDR3. Each record gives: V gene, J gene, clone size, D gene, CDR3 protein, CDR3 DNA. D genes are given only for firm matches. Expanded clones get a size class; other rows say once, few or many, or leave the size out.

>TRBV11-2|TRBJ1-2|.|.
CASSLDRTSQYGYTF
TGTGCCAGCAGCTTAGACAGGACCTCACAGTATGGCTACACCTTC
>TRBV30|TRBJ1-1|.|.
CALTQARNTEAFF
TGTGCCTTAACGCAGGCTCGGAACACTGAAGCTTTCTTT
>TRBV19|TRBJ2-3|.|TRBD2
CASSRRGSGSGDTQYF
TGTGCCAGTAGCCGGCGGGGTAGCGGGAGTGGCGATACGCAGTATTTT
>TRBV18|TRBJ1-2|.|.
CASSPDRDGYGYTF
TGTGCCAGCTCTCCGGACCGGGACGGCTATGGCTACACCTTC
>TRBV5-1|TRBJ1-1|.|.
CASSGGQGTEAFF
TGCGCCAGCTCCGGGGGGCAGGGCACTGAAGCTTTCTTT
>TRBV18|TRBJ1-2|once|.
CASSATTSSNYGYTF
TGTGCCAGCTCAGCAACGACCAGCTCTAACTATGGCTACACCTTC
>TRBV30|TRBJ1-1|.|TRBD1
CAWSRGQGRAFF
TGTGCCTGGAGCCGGGGACAGGGCCGGGCTTTCTTT
>TRBV6-1|TRBJ2-3|.|.
CASSERRPGTDTQYF
TGTGCCAGCAGTGAGAGACGGCCGGGCACAGATACGCAGTATTTT
>TRBV18|TRBJ2-1|.|.
CASSPNRDSYNEQFF
TGTGCCAGCTCACCAAATAGGGACTCCTACAATGAGCAGTTCTTC
>TRBV27|TRBJ2-3|once|.
CASSFYYTDTQYF
TGTGCCAGCAGTTTTTACTACACAGATACGCAGTATTTT
>TRBV7-2|TRBJ2-7|.|.
CASSLQRDSYEQYF
TGTGCCAGCAGCCTTCAGAGGGATTCCTACGAGCAGTACTTC
>TRBV19|TRBJ2-1|.|TRBD2
CASSPNQIAGGSYNEQFF
TGTGCCAGTAGTCCTAACCAAATAGCGGGAGGGTCCTACAATGAGCAGTTCTTC
>TRBV6-1|TRBJ2-5|.|.
CASWKGKGETQYF
TGTGCCAGCTGGAAGGGAAAAGGAGAGACCCAGTACTTC
>TRBV5-1|TRBJ2-5|.|.
CASSPGSGETQYF
TGCGCCAGCAGCCCCGGGAGTGGGGAGACCCAGTACTTC
>TRBV28|TRBJ1-5|.|.
CASSTPGVYQPQHF
TGTGCCAGCAGTACCCCCGGGGTTTATCAGCCCCAGCATTTT
>TRBV5-8|TRBJ2-1|.|.
CASSRGVQFF
TGTGCCAGCTCCAGGGGGGTGCAGTTCTTC
>TRBV10-3|TRBJ1-4|.|.
CAISETGTNEKLFF
TGTGCCATCAGTGAGACAGGGACTAATGAAAAACTGTTTTTT
>TRBV18|TRBJ2-5|.|.
CASSRDQETQYF
TGTGCCAGCTCACGCGACCAAGAGACCCAGTACTTC
>TRBV6-1|TRBJ2-1|.|.
CASRRGGSYNEQFF
TGTGCCAGCAGGAGGGGCGGCTCCTACAATGAGCAGTTCTTC
>TRBV5-3|TRBJ1-5|.|TRBD1
CARSTPGQGASNQPQHF
TGTGCCAGAAGCACTCCGGGACAGGGGGCTAGCAATCAGCCCCAGCATTTT
>TRBV6-6|TRBJ2-5|.|.
CASSPDYAKSQETQYF
TGTGCCAGCAGTCCTGACTACGCGAAAAGCCAAGAGACCCAGTACTTC
>TRBV7-9|TRBJ2-7|.|TRBD1
CASSLMGPGGRYEQYF
TGTGCCAGCAGCTTAATGGGGCCAGGGGGAAGGTACGAGCAGTACTTC
>TRBV6-1|TRBJ2-7|few|.
CASSEALASSEQYF
TGTGCCAGCAGTGAAGCCCTAGCATCGTCCGAGCAGTACTTC
>TRBV20-1|TRBJ2-1|.|.
CSATHNEQFF
TGCAGTGCAACCCACAATGAGCAGTTCTTC
>TRBV5-8|TRBJ2-1|.|.
CASSFLGYNEQFF
TGTGCCAGCAGCTTCCTAGGGTACAATGAGCAGTTCTTC
>TRBV4-2|TRBJ2-1|.|TRBD2
CASRLGLAGEFYEQFF
TGTGCCAGCAGACTCGGACTAGCGGGAGAATTCTATGAGCAGTTCTTC
>TRBV6-5|TRBJ1-1|once|.
CASSYRLNTEAFF
TGTGCCAGCAGTTATCGACTGAACACTGAAGCTTTCTTT
>TRBV7-7|TRBJ2-1|once|TRBD2
CASSPSTSTHEQFF
TGTGCCAGCAGCCCCTCGACTAGCACCCATGAGCAGTTCTTC
>TRBV5-4|TRBJ2-5|.|.
CASSSPSGPGETQYF
TGTGCCAGCAGCTCACCAAGCGGTCCAGGGGAGACCCAGTACTTC
>TRBV11-2|TRBJ2-1|once|TRBD2
CASSLASVAGGGNEQFF
TGTGCCAGCAGCTTAGCATCGGTAGCGGGAGGGGGAAATGAGCAGTTCTTC
>TRBV29-1|TRBJ1-1|once|.
CSALGGVASYAEAFF
TGCAGCGCCCTGGGGGGAGTCGCCTCCTACGCTGAAGCTTTCTTT
>TRBV27|TRBJ2-7|.|.
CASSMTYEQYF
TGTGCCAGCAGTATGACCTACGAGCAGTACTTC
>TRBV5-1|TRBJ2-7|once|.
CASSNTGRSYEQYF
TGCGCCAGCAGCAACACTGGCAGGAGCTACGAGCAGTACTTC
>TRBV10-1|TRBJ2-7|.|.
CASSSDRNGEQYF
TGCGCCAGCAGCTCGGACCGGAATGGGGAGCAGTACTTC
>TRBV14|TRBJ2-7|.|TRBD1
CASSQVLQGADEQYF
TGTGCCAGCAGCCAAGTTCTACAGGGGGCTGACGAGCAGTACTTC
>TRBV7-8|TRBJ2-7|.|.
CASSLALGSSYEQYF
TGTGCCAGCAGCTTAGCTTTGGGGAGCTCCTACGAGCAGTACTTC
>TRBV14|TRBJ2-5|many|.
CASSSGPQETQYF
TGTGCCAGCAGCTCGGGGCCCCAAGAGACCCAGTACTTC
>TRBV7-2|TRBJ2-7|.|.
CASSLPAPYEQYF
TGTGCCAGCAGCTTACCGGCTCCCTACGAGCAGTACTTC
>TRBV18|TRBJ2-7|.|TRBD2
CASSPAASGRSGPYEQYF
TGTGCCAGCTCCCCCGCCGCTAGCGGGAGATCGGGCCCCTACGAGCAGTACTTC
>TRBV5-1|TRBJ2-7|.|TRBD2
CASSPLAGTSGSDEQYF
TGCGCCAGCAGCCCACTGGCCGGGACTAGCGGGAGTGACGAGCAGTACTTC
>TRBV7-8|TRBJ2-2|.|.
CASSLVGGNTGELFF
TGTGCCAGCAGCTTAGTAGGGGGGAACACCGGGGAGCTGTTTTTT
>TRBV14|TRBJ2-5|.|.
CASSQRGRETQYF
TGTGCCAGCAGCCAACGGGGGAGGGAGACCCAGTACTTC
>TRBV6-6|TRBJ1-5|.|.
CASSYSGGNSNQPQHF
TGTGCCAGCAGTTACTCCGGGGGCAATTCCAATCAGCCCCAGCATTTT
>TRBV5-1|TRBJ2-2|.|.
CASRYGADTGELFF
TGCGCCAGCAGATACGGGGCCGACACCGGGGAGCTGTTTTTT
>TRBV4-1|TRBJ1-5|.|.
CASSQEVSGSGSNQPQHF
TGCGCCAGCAGCCAAGAGGTATCGGGTAGTGGTAGCAATCAGCCCCAGCATTTT
>TRBV2|TRBJ1-1|many|.
CASRIRVGNTEAFF
TGTGCCAGCAGGATTAGAGTGGGGAACACTGAAGCTTTCTTT
>TRBV5-1|TRBJ2-1|.|TRBD2
CASSLFTGRAGPYNEQFF
TGCGCCAGCAGCTTGTTTACCGGGAGGGCCGGACCCTACAATGAGCAGTTCTTC
>TRBV19|TRBJ1-5|.|TRBD1
CASNLDRVDQPQHF
TGTGCCAGTAATCTTGACAGGGTCGATCAGCCCCAGCATTTT
>TRBV6-6|TRBJ2-3|.|.
CASSYLASTDTQYF
TGTGCCAGCAGTTACTTAGCGAGCACAGATACGCAGTATTTT
>TRBV19|TRBJ2-3|.|TRBD2
CASQYSSGSVADTQYF
TGTGCCAGTCAATATTCGAGCGGGAGTGTAGCAGATACGCAGTATTTT
>TRBV12-5|TRBJ2-2|.|TRBD2
CASGKAGTSLSTGELFF
TGTGCTAGTGGTAAAGCCGGGACTAGCCTCTCCACCGGGGAGCTGTTTTTT
>TRBV5-4|TRBJ1-3|few|.
CASSSDARPGGNTIYF
TGTGCCAGCAGCTCTGATGCCCGGCCGGGGGGAAACACCATATATTTT
>TRBV10-3|TRBJ2-1|.|.
CAIMSAALSYNEQFF
TGTGCCATCATGTCAGCCGCATTAAGTTACAATGAGCAGTTCTTC
>TRBV29-1|TRBJ2-1|.|.
CSVDGSGSNEQFF
TGCAGCGTAGACGGATCAGGTAGCAATGAGCAGTTCTTC
>TRBV27|TRBJ2-1|.|.
CASSTPTRTRRGVMGQFF
TGTGCCAGCAGTACACCAACTCGGACCCGGAGGGGGGTAATGGGGCAGTTCTTC